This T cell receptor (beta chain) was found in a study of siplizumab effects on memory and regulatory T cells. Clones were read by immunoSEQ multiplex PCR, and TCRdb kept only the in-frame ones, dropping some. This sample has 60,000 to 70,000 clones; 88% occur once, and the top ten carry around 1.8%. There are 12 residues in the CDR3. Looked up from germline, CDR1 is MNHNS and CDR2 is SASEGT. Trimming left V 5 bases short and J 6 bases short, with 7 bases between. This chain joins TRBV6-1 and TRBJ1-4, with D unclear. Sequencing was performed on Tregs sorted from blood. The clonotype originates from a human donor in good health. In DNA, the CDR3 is TGTGCCAGCAGTTTTAAAGATGAAAAACTGTTTTTT. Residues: CASSFKDEKLFF.